Listed here are 19 T cell receptor beta chains from one sample, sequenced in a study of cytomegalovirus exposure and HLA in healthy donors (TCRdb year 2017). Library creation used the immunoSEQ multiplex PCR assay. A mixture of 60 forward primers for TCR Vbeta segments and 13 reverse primers for TCR Jbeta segments was used in the multiplex PCR. Entries here come from immuneACCESS through TCRdb and include only in-frame sequences with V and J called. Some clones fail to appear in such tables; in the studies checked, an unresolved V gene covers under half of the shortfall, and the cause of the remainder is unknown. The sample table records roughly 250,000 clones; roughly 70% of these occur just once. Under 3% of the sample comes from the top ten. The sample comprised PBMCs. Source of these receptors: a female donor in good health and CMV-seronegative.

This clone occurred a few times. DNA for the CDR3: TGTGCCAGCAGTTTAAGAGCGGGGAGCCCCGGGGAGCAGTTCTTC. It yields the protein CASSLRAGSPGEQFF. The chain is built from TRBV27 and TRBJ2-1; the match to TRBD2 covers 7 bases. Germline V CDR1 and CDR2: MNHEY, SMNVEV (reference sequence). The V and J ends lost 2 bases and 10 bases, in that order; junction bases with no gene match: 11. This CDR3 is 15 amino acids long.

This clone was detected only once. The J gene is TRBJ1-4, the V gene TRBV5-1; TRBD1 might be the D (5 bases). The CDR3 is made up of 15 amino acids. CDR1 SGHRS and CDR2 YFSETQ come from the germline V gene. The germline V and J ends were trimmed by 0 bases and 4 bases, with 10 bases remaining between them. DNA of the CDR3: TGCGCCAGCAGCTTGGCAGGGCAGAGTAATGAAAAACTGTTTTTT. Residues: CASSLAGQSNEKLFF. Drawing the rest from reference TRBV5-1 and TRBJ1-4, the complete variable domain is KAGVTQTPRYLIKTRGQQVTLSCSPISGHRSVSWYQQTPGQGLQFLFEYFSETQRNKGNFPGRFSGRQFSNSRSEMNVSTLELGDSALYLCASSLAGQSNEKLFFGSGTQLSVL.

V and J are TRBV25-1 and TRBJ1-1; the match to TRBD1 covers 9 bases. Germline CDR1 and CDR2: MGHDK and SYGVNS. This CDR3 is built from 14 residues. The V and J ends lost 6 bases and 5 bases, in that order; junction bases with no gene match: 7. The CDR3 DNA follows: TGTGCCAGCAGACAGACAGGGGGGCATACTGAAGCTTTCTTT. Amino acids: CASRQTGGHTEAFF. The full variable domain, completed using reference TRBV25-1 and TRBJ1-1, is EADIYQTPRYLVIGTGKKITLECSQTMGHDKMYWYQQDPGMELHLIHYSYGVNSTEKGDLSSESTVSRIRTEHFPLTLESARPSHTSQYLCASRQTGGHTEAFFGQGTRLTVV.

The CDR3 spells CASSQPTSGSKNEQFF. The CDR3 nucleotides are TGCGCCAGCAGCCAACCGACTAGCGGGAGCAAGAATGAGCAGTTCTTC. The V gene is TRBV4-1, the J gene TRBJ2-1; 12 bases are shared with TRBD2. This CDR3 comprises 16 residues. The V segment lost 2 bases and the J segment 7 bases; nucleotides outside the gene matches: 6. Germline V gene data show CDR1 as MGHRA and CDR2 as YSYEKL.

The DNA of the CDR3 is TGTGCCAGCAGCCGTCCGGGCGGTGGCGGGAGCGACGAGCAGTACTTC. Its translation is CASSRPGGGGSDEQYF. The rearrangement joins TRBV11-2 to TRBJ2-7; TRBD2 matches 7 bases. The germline V gene encodes CDR1 SGHAT and CDR2 FQNNGV. V lost 5 bases and J lost 5; bases outside the gene matches: 15. The length of the CDR3 is 16 residues. The whole variable domain, remainder taken from reference TRBV11-2 and TRBJ2-7, is EAGVAQSPRYKIIEKRQSVAFWCNPISGHATLYWYQQILGQGPKLLIQFQNNGVVDDSQLPKDRFSAERLKGVDSTLKIQPAKLEDSAVYLCASSRPGGGGSDEQYFGPGTRLTVT.

V is TRBV5-4 and J is TRBJ2-5; 13 nucleotides match TRBD2. The CDR3 is made up of 16 amino acids. V lost 4 bases and J lost 4; bases outside the gene matches: 7. The germline V gene encodes CDR1 SGHNT and CDR2 YYREEE (reference sequence). The CDR3 nucleotides read TGTGCCAGCAGCAAAACTAGCGGGAGGGCCGGAGAGACCCAGTACTTC. Translated, it gives CASSKTSGRAGETQYF.

The chain has TRBV6-5 and TRBJ2-5; D not certain. V lost 6 bases, J lost 5 bases, and 13 bases lay in between. The germline V gene has CDR1 MNHEY and CDR2 SVGAGI. The CDR3 spans 13 residues. CDR3 nucleotide sequence: TGTGCCAGCAGCCCCCCCACGAGGGAGACCCAGTACTTC. This translates into CASSPPTRETQYF.

The chain links TRBV6-5 to TRBJ1-5, with D unresolved. V was shortened by 5 bases and J by 1 base, with 9 bases between the two germline ends. From germline, CDR1 is MNHEY and CDR2 SVGAGI. The CDR3 sequence is 14 residues long. The CDR3 DNA follows: TGTGCCAGCAGTCGGGAAGTGAGCAATCAGCCCCAGCATTTT. Its translation is CASSREVSNQPQHF.

The chain combines TRBV19 with TRBJ2-5; 8 nucleotides line up with TRBD2. The V gene end was trimmed by 4 bases and the J gene end by 0 bases; junction bases not matched to a gene: 4. The CDR3 has 15 amino acids. Germline CDR1 is LNHDA and CDR2 is SQIVND (reference sequence). Here the CDR3 reads CASSTSGPNQETQYF. CDR3 nucleotide sequence: TGTGCCAGTAGTACTAGCGGGCCTAACCAAGAGACCCAGTACTTC.

Of note for this clone: The sample carries other DNA sequences with the same CDR3. V is TRBV28 and J is TRBJ2-7; perhaps TRBD2 as D (6 bases). The CDR3 spans 13 residues. Per germline, CDR1 MDHEN and CDR2 SYDVKM. With 7 bases removed from V and 2 bases from J, the gap between germline ends came to 12 bases. CDR3 sequence (DNA): TGTGCCAGCAATTCGCGGGGCCCCTACGAGCAGTACTTC. Protein sequence: CASNSRGPYEQYF.

This clone came up once. V gene TRBV7-9 combines with J gene TRBJ1-2, with 8 bases aligning to TRBD1. The V gene's germline CDR1 is SEHNR and CDR2 FQNEAQ (reference sequence). CDR3 length equals 15 residues. J lost 8 bases, V lost 1 base, and 9 bases had no gene match. CDR3 loop: CASSLGGQALKGYTF. Here the CDR3 DNA reads TGTGCCAGCAGCTTAGGGGGACAGGCCTTGAAAGGCTACACCTTC.

A word on this clone: The same CDR3 is also encoded by other DNA sequences in this sample. The chain carries TRBV5-1 and TRBJ2-7, with a weak D call TRBD2 (6 bases). The CDR3 contains 15 residues. Trimming stripped 0 bases from V and 2 bases from J, with 12 bases between. Looked up from germline, CDR1 is SGHRS and CDR2 is YFSETQ. The CDR3 DNA follows: TGCGCCAGCAGCTTGGCCGGGGGACCGACCTACGAGCAGTACTTC. It is translated as CASSLAGGPTYEQYF.

This rearrangement joins TRBV2 to TRBJ1-1; possible D gene TRBD1, 6 bases. The CDR3 covers 17 residues. The germline V and J ends were trimmed by 6 bases and 6 bases, with 26 bases remaining between them. CDR1 and CDR2 from the germline V gene are SNHLY and FYNNEI. The CDR3 loop is CASSYDRNILLVAEAFF. CDR3 nucleotide sequence: TGTGCCAGCAGCTACGACAGGAACATCCTCCTTGTGGCTGAAGCTTTCTTT.

The rearrangement uses TRBV7-2 and TRBJ2-1; a weak D match, TRBD1 (6 bases). This CDR3 comprises 15 residues. Germline V gene data show CDR1 as SGHTA and CDR2 as FQGNSA. V was shortened by 3 bases and J by 2 bases, with 11 bases between the two germline ends. CDR3 residues: CASSFDGTPYNEQFF. The CDR3 DNA is TGTGCCAGCAGCTTCGACGGGACACCCTACAATGAGCAGTTCTTC.

This clone has just a few counts. The chain uses TRBV4-2 and TRBJ2-1; D is possibly TRBD2 (6 bases). Germline V CDR1 and CDR2: LGHNA, YNFKEQ. The CDR3 is made up of 15 amino acids. V was clipped by 3 bases and J by 9 bases, with 18 bases between them. CDR3 sequence (DNA): TGTGCCAGCAGCCACGCGGGATATTCGGGTTCTGAGCAGTTCTTC. It is translated as CASSHAGYSGSEQFF.

The CDR3 loop is CASSPGGARNEQFF. CDR3 DNA sequence: TGTGCCAGCTCACCCGGTGGGGCGCGGAATGAGCAGTTCTTC. The chain carries TRBV18 and TRBJ2-1; possible D gene TRBD1, 5 bases. The germline V gene encodes CDR1 KGHSH and CDR2 LQKENI. The CDR3 has 14 amino acids. Trimming left V 3 bases short and J 7 bases short, with 13 bases between.

V and J are TRBV27 and TRBJ2-1; 7 bases line up with TRBD2. Trimming took 5 bases from V and 8 from J; bases not matched to a gene: 12. Germline loops: CDR1 MNHEY, CDR2 SMNVEV (reference sequence). CDR3 length equals 15 residues. The CDR3 region has the DNA TGTGCCAGCAGTCCCTTGGCGGGAGCGAGCGATGAGCAGTTCTTC. Residues: CASSPLAGASDEQFF.

The V gene is TRBV28, the J gene TRBJ1-2; D remains unclear. V was shortened by 6 bases and J by 4 bases, with 6 bases between the two germline ends. The germline V gene has CDR1 MDHEN and CDR2 SYDVKM. The length of the CDR3 is 11 residues. The DNA of the CDR3 is TGTGCCAGCAGACAGTTCTATGGCTACACCTTC. It encodes CASRQFYGYTF.

In this sample, this clone turned up a few times. The rearrangement joins TRBV6-1 to TRBJ2-7; D is uncertain. The CDR3 length is 15 residues. Germline loops: CDR1 MNHNS, CDR2 SASEGT. The V and J ends lost 1 base and 2 bases respectively, with 12 bases between them. This CDR3 is CASSEGFTHAYEQYF. The CDR3 nucleotides are TGTGCCAGCAGTGAAGGATTCACACACGCCTACGAGCAGTACTTC.